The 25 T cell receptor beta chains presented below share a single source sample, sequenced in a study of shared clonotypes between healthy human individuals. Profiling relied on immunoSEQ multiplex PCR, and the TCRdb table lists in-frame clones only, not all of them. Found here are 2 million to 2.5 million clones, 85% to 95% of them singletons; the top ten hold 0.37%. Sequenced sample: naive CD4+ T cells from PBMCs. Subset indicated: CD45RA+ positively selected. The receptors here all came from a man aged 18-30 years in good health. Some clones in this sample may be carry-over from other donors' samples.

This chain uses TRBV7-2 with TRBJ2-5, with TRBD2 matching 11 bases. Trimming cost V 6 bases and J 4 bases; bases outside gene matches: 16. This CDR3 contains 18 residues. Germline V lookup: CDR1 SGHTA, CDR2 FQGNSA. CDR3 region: CASSKAPRTSGHRETQYF. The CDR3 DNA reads TGTGCCAGCAGTAAAGCCCCACGGACTAGCGGGCACAGAGAGACCCAGTACTTC. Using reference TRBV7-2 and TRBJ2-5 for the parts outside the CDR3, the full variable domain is GAGVSQSPSNKVTEKGKDVELRCDPISGHTALYWYRQSLGQGLEFLIYFQGNSAPDKSGLPSDRFSAERTGGSVSTLTIQRTQQEDSAVYLCASSKAPRTSGHRETQYFGPGTRLLVL.

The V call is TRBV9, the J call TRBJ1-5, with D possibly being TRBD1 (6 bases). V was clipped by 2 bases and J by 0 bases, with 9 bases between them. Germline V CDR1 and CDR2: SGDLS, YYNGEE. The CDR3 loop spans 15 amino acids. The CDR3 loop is CASSVGGDSNQPQHF. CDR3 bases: TGTGCCAGCAGCGTGGGGGGCGATAGCAATCAGCCCCAGCATTTT.

The CDR3 sequence is CASSSPGSGNTIYF. The CDR3 DNA reads as TGTGCCAGCAGCTCCCCGGGTTCTGGAAACACCATATATTTT. This sequence joins TRBV5-4 and TRBJ1-3; the D is unclear. The CDR3 is made up of 14 amino acids. CDR1 and CDR2 from the germline V gene are SGHNT and YYREEE (reference sequence). Trimming took 3 bases from V and 1 from J, leaving 8 bases between them.

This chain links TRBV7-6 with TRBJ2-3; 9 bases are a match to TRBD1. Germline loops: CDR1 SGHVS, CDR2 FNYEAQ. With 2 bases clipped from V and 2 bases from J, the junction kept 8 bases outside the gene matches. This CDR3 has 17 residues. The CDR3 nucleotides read TGTGCCAGCAGCTTATATCTCCGGGACAGGGACACAGATACGCAGTATTTT. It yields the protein CASSLYLRDRDTDTQYF.

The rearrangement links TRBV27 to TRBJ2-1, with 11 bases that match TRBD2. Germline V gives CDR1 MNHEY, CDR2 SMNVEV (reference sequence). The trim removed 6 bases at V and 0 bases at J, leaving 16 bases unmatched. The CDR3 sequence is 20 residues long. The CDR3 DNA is TGTGCCAGCAGACCAAGGACTAGCGGGTCTGTTCCGAGCTCCTACAATGAGCAGTTCTTC. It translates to CASRPRTSGSVPSSYNEQFF.

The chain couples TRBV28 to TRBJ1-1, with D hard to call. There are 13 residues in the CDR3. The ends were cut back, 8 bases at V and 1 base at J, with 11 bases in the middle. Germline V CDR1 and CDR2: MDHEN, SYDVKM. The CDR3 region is CASAARPNTEAFF. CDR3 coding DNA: TGTGCCAGCGCCGCCCGTCCGAACACTGAAGCTTTCTTT.

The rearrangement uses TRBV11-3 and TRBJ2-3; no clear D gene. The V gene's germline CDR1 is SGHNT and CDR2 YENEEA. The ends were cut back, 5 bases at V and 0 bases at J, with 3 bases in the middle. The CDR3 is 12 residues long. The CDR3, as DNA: TGTGCCAGCAGCGGTAGCACAGATACGCAGTATTTT. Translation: CASSGSTDTQYF.

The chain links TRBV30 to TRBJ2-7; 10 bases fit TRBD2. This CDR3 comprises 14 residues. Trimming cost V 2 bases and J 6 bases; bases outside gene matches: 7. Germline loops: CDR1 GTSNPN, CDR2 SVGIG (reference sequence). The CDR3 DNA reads TGTGCCTGGAGTAGCGGGAGGGGCGTCCTCGAGCAGTACTTC. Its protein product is CAWSSGRGVLEQYF.

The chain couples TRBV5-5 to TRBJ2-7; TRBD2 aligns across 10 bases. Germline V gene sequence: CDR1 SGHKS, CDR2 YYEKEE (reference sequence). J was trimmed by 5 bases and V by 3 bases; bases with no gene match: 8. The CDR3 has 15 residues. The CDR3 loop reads CASSSMGLALDEQYF. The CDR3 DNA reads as TGTGCCAGCAGCTCGATGGGACTAGCGCTCGACGAGCAGTACTTC.

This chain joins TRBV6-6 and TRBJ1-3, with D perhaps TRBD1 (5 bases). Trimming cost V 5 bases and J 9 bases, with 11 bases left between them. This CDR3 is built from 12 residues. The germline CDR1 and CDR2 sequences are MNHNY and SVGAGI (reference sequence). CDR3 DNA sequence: TGTGCCAGCAGTACATACAGGTCCACCATATATTTT. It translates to CASSTYRSTIYF.

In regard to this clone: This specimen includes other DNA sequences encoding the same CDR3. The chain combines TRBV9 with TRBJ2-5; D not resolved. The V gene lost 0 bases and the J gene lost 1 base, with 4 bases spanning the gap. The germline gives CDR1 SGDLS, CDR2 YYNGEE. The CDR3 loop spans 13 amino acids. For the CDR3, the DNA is TGTGCCAGCAGCGTAGGTATCCAAGAGACCCAGTACTTC. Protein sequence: CASSVGIQETQYF.

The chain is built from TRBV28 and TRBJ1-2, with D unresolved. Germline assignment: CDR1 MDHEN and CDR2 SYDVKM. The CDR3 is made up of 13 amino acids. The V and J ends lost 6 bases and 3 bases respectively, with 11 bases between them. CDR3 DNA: TGTGCCAGCAGGTTGGATGCTTACTATGGCTACACCTTC. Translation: CASRLDAYYGYTF.

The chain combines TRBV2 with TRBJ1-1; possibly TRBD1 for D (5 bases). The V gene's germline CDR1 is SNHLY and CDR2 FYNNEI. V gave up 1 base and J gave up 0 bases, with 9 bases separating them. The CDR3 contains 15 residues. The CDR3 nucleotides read TGTGCCAGCAGTGAAGATGCGGGGGTGAACACTGAAGCTTTCTTT. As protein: CASSEDAGVNTEAFF.

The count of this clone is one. The CDR3 DNA follows: TGTGCCAGCATTGGCAGGGGGCCGAGAAACACCATATATTTT. It yields the protein CASIGRGPRNTIYF. J is TRBJ1-3 and V is TRBV2, with 8 positions matching TRBD1. The ends lost 7 bases at V and 5 bases at J; junction bases unmatched: 7. CDR1 and CDR2 (germline): SNHLY, FYNNEI. The CDR3 has 14 amino acids.

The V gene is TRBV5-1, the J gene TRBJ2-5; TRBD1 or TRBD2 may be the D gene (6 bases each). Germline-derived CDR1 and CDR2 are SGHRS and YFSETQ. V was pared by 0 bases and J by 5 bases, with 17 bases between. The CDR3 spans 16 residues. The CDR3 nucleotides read TGCGCCAGCAGCTTGGCCCGAATCGGGGGCGTGGAGACCCAGTACTTC. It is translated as CASSLARIGGVETQYF.

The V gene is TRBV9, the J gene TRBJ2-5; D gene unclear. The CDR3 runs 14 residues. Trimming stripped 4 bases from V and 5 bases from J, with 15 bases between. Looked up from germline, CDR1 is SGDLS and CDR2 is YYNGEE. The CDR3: CASSSSINGETQYF. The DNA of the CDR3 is TGTGCCAGCAGCTCCTCCATCAATGGGGAGACCCAGTACTTC.

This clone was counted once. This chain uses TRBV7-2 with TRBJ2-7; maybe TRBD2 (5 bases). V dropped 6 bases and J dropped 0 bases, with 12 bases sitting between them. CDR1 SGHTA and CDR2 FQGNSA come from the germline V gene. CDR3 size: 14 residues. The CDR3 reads CASRGYGISYEQYF. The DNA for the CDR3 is TGTGCCAGCAGGGGGTACGGGATCTCCTACGAGCAGTACTTC.

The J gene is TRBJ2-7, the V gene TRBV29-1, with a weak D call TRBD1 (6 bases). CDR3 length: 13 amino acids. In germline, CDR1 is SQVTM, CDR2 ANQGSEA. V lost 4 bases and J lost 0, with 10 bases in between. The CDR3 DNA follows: TGCAGCGTTGTAACAGGGCTCTCCTACGAGCAGTACTTC. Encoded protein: CSVVTGLSYEQYF.

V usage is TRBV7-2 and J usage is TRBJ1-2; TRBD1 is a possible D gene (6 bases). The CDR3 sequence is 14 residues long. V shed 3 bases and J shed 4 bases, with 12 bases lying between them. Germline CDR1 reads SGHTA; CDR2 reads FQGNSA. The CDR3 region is CASSFSQGLYGYTF. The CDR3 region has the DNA TGTGCCAGCAGCTTTTCACAGGGTCTCTATGGCTACACCTTC.

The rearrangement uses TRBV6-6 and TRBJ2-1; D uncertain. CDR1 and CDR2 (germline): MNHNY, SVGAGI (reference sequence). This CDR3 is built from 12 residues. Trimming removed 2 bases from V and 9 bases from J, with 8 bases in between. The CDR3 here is CASSYHRGEQFF. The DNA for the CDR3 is TGTGCCAGCAGTTACCATCGTGGTGAGCAGTTCTTC.

CDR3 residues: CASRSEGGTNQPQHF. CDR3 coding DNA: TGTGCCAGTAGGTCCGAGGGCGGGACCAATCAGCCCCAGCATTTT. This sequence joins TRBV19 and TRBJ1-5; D is perhaps TRBD1 (5 bases). Between the trimmed V and J ends, which lost 6 bases and 3 bases, there was a span of 15 bases. Germline loops: CDR1 LNHDA, CDR2 SQIVND (reference sequence). CDR3 length: 15 residues.

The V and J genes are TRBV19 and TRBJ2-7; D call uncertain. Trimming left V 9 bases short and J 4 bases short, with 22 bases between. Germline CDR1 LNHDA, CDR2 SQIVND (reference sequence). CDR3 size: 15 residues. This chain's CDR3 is CASHTKTAGPYEQYF. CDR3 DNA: TGTGCCAGCCACACCAAGACCGCCGGCCCGTACGAGCAGTACTTC. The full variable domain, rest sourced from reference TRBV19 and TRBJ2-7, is DGGITQSPKYLFRKEGQNVTLSCEQNLNHDAMYWYRQDPGQGLRLIYYSQIVNDFQKGDIAEGYSVSREKKESFPLTVTSAQKNPTAFYLCASHTKTAGPYEQYFGPGTRLTVT.

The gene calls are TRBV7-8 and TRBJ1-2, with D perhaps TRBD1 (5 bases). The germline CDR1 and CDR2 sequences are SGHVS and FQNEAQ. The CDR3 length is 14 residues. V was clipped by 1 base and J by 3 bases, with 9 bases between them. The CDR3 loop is CASSLEGMHYGYTF. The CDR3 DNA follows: TGTGCCAGCAGCTTAGAGGGGATGCACTATGGCTACACCTTC.

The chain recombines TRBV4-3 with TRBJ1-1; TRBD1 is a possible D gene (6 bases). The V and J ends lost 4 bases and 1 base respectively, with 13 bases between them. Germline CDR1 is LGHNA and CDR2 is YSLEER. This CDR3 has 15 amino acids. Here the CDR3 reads CASSLSLGANTEAFF. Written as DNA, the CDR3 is TGCGCCAGCAGCCTGTCGTTGGGGGCGAACACTGAAGCTTTCTTT.

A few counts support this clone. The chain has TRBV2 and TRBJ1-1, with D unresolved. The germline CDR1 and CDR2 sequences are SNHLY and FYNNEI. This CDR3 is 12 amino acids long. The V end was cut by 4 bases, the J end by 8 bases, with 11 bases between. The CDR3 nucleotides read TGTGCCAGCAGTGGAGTACAGCTAGAAGCTTTCTTT. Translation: CASSGVQLEAFF.